The 14 T cell receptor beta chains below come from one sample, sequenced in a study of breast tumors, draining lymph nodes, adjacent tissues. TCRdb reprocessed the multiplex PCR reads via MiXCR and lists one record per CDR3 protein. The sample has approximately 280,000 distinct CDR3 sequences; more than 30% are singletons. Axillary draining lymph nodes of breast cancer patients supplied the node samples. The material sequenced was axillary lymph node tissue. Source of these receptors: a female donor with breast cancer. Some clones in this sample may be carry-over from other donors' samples.

This clonotype was picked up many times. The chain joins TRBV20-1 to TRBJ2-3; TRBD2 matches 7 bases. The trim removed 0 bases at V and 2 bases at J, leaving 8 bases unmatched. CDR1 is DFQATT and CDR2 is SNEGSKA in the germline V gene (reference sequence). There are 16 residues in the CDR3. In DNA form, the CDR3 reads TGCAGTGCTAGAGATCATAGGACTAGGCTCACAGATACGCAGTATTTT. Translating it yields CSARDHRTRLTDTQYF.

The rearrangement uses TRBV12-3 or TRBV12-4 and TRBJ2-1; TRBD2 matches at 10 bases. J was trimmed by 8 bases and V by 6 bases; bases with no gene match: 4. This CDR3 is built from 13 residues. CDR3 DNA sequence: TGTGCCAGCAGAGCGGGAGGGCCCTATGAGCAGTTCTTC. This codes for CASRAGGPYEQFF.

This clonotype was found a few times. The chain links TRBV6-2 or TRBV6-3 to TRBJ2-7, with a weak D call TRBD2 (6 bases). There are 14 residues in the CDR3. Germline lookup yields CDR1 MNHEY and CDR2 SVGEGT. V was trimmed by 8 bases and J by 2 bases, leaving 16 bases between them. CDR3 in DNA: TGTGCCAGCGCTACACTAGCAACCACCTACGAGCAGTACTTC. Translating it yields CASATLATTYEQYF.

Worth noting for this clonotype: Just one base apart from a much larger clone, this may be a read error. The chain uses TRBV5-1 and TRBJ2-5; possible D gene TRBD2, 9 bases. Germline V CDR1 and CDR2: SGHRS, YFSETQ. This CDR3 comprises 19 residues. CDR3 sequence: CASNLYRGVSGRGQETQYF. CDR3 nucleotide sequence: TGCGCCAGCAACTTGTACAGGGGGGTTAGCGGGAGAGGTCAAGAGACCCAGTACTTC.

This chain joins TRBV29-1 and TRBJ2-1; TRBD2 aligns across 14 bases. The germline CDR1 and CDR2 sequences are SQVTM and ANQGSEA. This CDR3 is 15 amino acids long. CDR3 sequence (DNA): TGCAGTGAACTGACTAGCGGGAGGGTAAACAATGAGCAGTTCTTC. This translates into CSELTSGRVNNEQFF.

This clonotype was counted many times. The chain combines TRBV5-5 with TRBJ1-6; D may be TRBD1 (5 bases). Germline V gives CDR1 SGHKS, CDR2 YYEKEE (reference sequence). Trimming took off 2 bases at V and 5 bases at J, with 11 bases between the two ends. This CDR3 has 15 residues. The CDR3, as DNA: TGTGCCAGCAGCTTCCGGGACGGGAATAATTCACCCCTCCACTTT. Protein: CASSFRDGNNSPLHF.

Details on this clonotype: This may arise from a read error, as a much more abundant clone is one base away. V usage is TRBV4-1 and J usage is TRBJ2-1; possible D gene TRBD1, 6 bases. The germline V gene has CDR1 MGHRA and CDR2 YSYEKL. This CDR3 is built from 12 residues. The DNA of the CDR3 is TGCGCCAGCAGCCGAGGGGGTCTTGAGCAGCTCTTC. As protein: CASSRGGLEQLF.

Note on this clonotype: A single base separates this from a much larger clone, so it may be a read error. In this CDR3 the conserved last residue, phenylalanine or tryptophan, is missing, so a read error is likely. V usage is TRBV6-6 and J usage is TRBJ2-7; 7 bases are shared with TRBD1. The CDR3 sequence is 14 residues long. Germline CDR1 is MNHNY and CDR2 is SVGAGI (reference sequence). V was clipped by 2 bases and J by 1 base; unmatched bases: 2. CDR3 sequence reads: CASSYRDRSYEQYY. CDR3 coding DNA: TGTGCCAGCAGTTACCGGGACAGATCCTACGAGCAGTACTAC.

This clonotype was seen a few times. J is TRBJ1-3 and V is TRBV6-2 or TRBV6-3, with a tentative D call TRBD1 (5 bases). CDR3 size: 16 residues. Germline V gene lookup returns CDR1 MNHEY and CDR2 SVGEGT. V was pared by 0 bases and J by 2 bases, with 11 bases between. CDR3 sequence (DNA): TGTGCCAGCAGTTACTCGGTCGACAGAACTGGAAACACCATATATTTT. Translation: CASSYSVDRTGNTIYF.

This clonotype qualifies as medium-sized. This sequence joins TRBV12-3 or TRBV12-4 and TRBJ2-3; D is ambiguous. V was shortened by 6 bases and J by 4 bases, with 5 bases between the two germline ends. The CDR3 runs to 11 residues. CDR3 sequence: CASSPADTQYF. For the CDR3, the DNA is TGTGCCAGCAGCCCAGCAGATACGCAGTATTTT.

CDR3 sequence reads: CASSPGTGEIYEQFF. CDR3 nucleotide sequence: TGTGCCAGCTCACCTGGGACAGGGGAAATTTATGAGCAGTTCTTC. This chain joins TRBV7-9 and TRBJ2-1; 10 bases align to TRBD1. V shed 8 bases, J shed 8 bases, and the junction held 12 bases outside the gene matches. This CDR3 region has 15 residues. CDR1 and CDR2 from the germline V gene are SEHNR and FQNEAQ (reference sequence).

Many counts were recorded for this clonotype. The chain employs TRBV7-9 and TRBJ1-4, with D possibly matching TRBD1 (5 bases). The V end lost 3 bases, the J end lost 7 bases, and 12 bases lay between the germline ends. The CDR3 is made up of 14 amino acids. The germline CDR1 and CDR2 sequences are SEHNR and FQNEAQ (reference sequence). The CDR3 DNA reads as TGTGCCAGCAGCTTGGGACTTGGCGGTGAAAAACTGTTTTTT. It specifies CASSLGLGGEKLFF.

The sample holds many counts of this clonotype. The chain carries TRBV14 and TRBJ1-6; D is ambiguous. The germline V gene has CDR1 SGHDN and CDR2 FVKESK. The CDR3 contains 17 residues. The V end lost 1 base, the J end lost 5 bases, and 15 bases lay between the germline ends. As DNA, the CDR3 is TGTGCCAGCAGCCAAGCGGCGTTAGGGCCCAATAATTCACCCCTCCACTTT. It is translated as CASSQAALGPNNSPLHF.

This clonotype was seen many times. The chain has TRBV7-6 and TRBJ2-2; perhaps TRBD1 as D (6 bases). Germline V gives CDR1 SGHVS, CDR2 FNYEAQ. The CDR3 loop spans 14 amino acids. V gave up 5 bases and J gave up 1 base, with 8 bases separating them. For the CDR3, the DNA is TGTGCCAGCAGCCGCAGGGGGAACACCGGGGAGCTGTTTTTT. It codes for CASSRRGNTGELFF.